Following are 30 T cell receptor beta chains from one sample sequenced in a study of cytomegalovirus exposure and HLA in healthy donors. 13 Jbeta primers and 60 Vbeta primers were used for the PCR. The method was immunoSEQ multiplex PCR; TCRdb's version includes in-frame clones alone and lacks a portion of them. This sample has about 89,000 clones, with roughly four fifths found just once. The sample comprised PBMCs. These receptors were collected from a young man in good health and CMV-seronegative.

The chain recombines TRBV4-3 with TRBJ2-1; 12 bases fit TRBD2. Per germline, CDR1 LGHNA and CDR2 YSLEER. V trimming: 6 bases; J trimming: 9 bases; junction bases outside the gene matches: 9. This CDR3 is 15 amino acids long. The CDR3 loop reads CASSSGLAGHFEQFF. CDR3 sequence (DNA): TGCGCCAGCAGTTCTGGACTAGCGGGGCATTTTGAGCAGTTCTTC.

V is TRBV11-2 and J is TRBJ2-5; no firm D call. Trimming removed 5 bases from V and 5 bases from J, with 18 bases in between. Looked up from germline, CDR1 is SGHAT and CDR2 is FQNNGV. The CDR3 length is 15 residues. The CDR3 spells CASSPRKYSMETQYF. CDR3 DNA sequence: TGTGCCAGCAGCCCCCGGAAGTACAGTATGGAGACCCAGTACTTC.

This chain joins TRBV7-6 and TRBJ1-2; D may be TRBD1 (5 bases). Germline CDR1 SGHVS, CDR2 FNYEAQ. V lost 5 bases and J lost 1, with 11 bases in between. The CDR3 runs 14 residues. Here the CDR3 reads CASSSRVDNYGYTF. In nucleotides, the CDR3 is TGTGCCAGCAGCAGCAGGGTCGATAACTATGGCTACACCTTC.

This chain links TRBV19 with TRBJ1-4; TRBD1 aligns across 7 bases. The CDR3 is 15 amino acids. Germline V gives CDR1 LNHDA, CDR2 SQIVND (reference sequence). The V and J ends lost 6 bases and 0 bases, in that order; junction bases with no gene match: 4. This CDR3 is CASSPGTATNEKLFF. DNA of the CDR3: TGTGCCAGTAGCCCTGGGACAGCAACTAATGAAAAACTGTTTTTT.

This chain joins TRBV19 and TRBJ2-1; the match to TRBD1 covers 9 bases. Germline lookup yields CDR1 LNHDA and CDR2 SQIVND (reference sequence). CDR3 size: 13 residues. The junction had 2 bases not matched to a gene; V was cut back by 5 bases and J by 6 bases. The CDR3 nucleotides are TGTGCCAGTAGTTCGACAGGGGGCAATGAGCAGTTCTTC. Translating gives CASSSTGGNEQFF.

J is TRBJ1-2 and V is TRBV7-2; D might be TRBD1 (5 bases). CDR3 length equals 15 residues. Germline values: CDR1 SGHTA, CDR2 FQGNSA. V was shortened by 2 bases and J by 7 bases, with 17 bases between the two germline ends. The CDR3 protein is CASSLWANGAFGYTF. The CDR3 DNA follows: TGTGCCAGCAGCTTATGGGCTAATGGGGCGTTTGGCTACACCTTC.

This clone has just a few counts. CDR3 sequence: CASSIRTGERDTQYF. CDR3 sequence (DNA): TGTGCCAGTAGTATACGGACAGGGGAAAGGGATACGCAGTATTTT. The chain combines TRBV19 with TRBJ2-3, with TRBD1 matching over 9 bases. Germline V gene sequence: CDR1 LNHDA, CDR2 SQIVND (reference sequence). The CDR3 loop spans 15 amino acids. The ends lost 2 bases at V and 6 bases at J; junction bases unmatched: 6.

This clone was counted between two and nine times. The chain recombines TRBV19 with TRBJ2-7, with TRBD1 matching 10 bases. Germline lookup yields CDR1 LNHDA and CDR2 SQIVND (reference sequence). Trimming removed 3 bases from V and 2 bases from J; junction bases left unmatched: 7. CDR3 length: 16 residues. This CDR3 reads CASSIGTGESPYEQYF. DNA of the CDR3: TGTGCCAGTAGTATTGGGACAGGGGAGTCCCCCTACGAGCAGTACTTC.

The CDR3 DNA is TGTGCCAGCAGCTTAGGAGGCGGGAGGGAGACCCAGTACTTC. Translation gives CASSLGGGRETQYF. V usage is TRBV7-9 and J usage is TRBJ2-5, with 8 bases identical to TRBD2. Germline CDR1 and CDR2: SEHNR and FQNEAQ (reference sequence). The V and J ends lost 1 base and 5 bases, in that order; junction bases with no gene match: 3. The CDR3 spans 14 residues.

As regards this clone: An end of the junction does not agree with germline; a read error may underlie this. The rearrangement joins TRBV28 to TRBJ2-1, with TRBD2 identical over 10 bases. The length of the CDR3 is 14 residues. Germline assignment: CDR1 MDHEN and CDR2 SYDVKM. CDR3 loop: CVSSRLAGDNEQFF. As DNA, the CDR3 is TGTGTCAGCAGCAGACTAGCGGGCGACAATGAGCAGTTCTTC.

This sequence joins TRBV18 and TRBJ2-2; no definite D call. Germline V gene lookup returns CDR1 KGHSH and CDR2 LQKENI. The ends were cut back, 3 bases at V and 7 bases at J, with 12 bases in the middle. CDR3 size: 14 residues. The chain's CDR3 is CASSPESVYGELFF. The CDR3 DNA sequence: TGTGCCAGCTCACCGGAGAGCGTTTACGGGGAGCTGTTTTTT.

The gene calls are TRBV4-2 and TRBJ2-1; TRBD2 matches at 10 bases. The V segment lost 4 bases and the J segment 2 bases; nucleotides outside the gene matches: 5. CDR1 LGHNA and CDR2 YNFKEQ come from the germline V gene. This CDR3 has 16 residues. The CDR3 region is CASSLASGSTYNEQFF. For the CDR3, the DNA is TGTGCCAGCAGCCTCGCTAGCGGGAGCACCTACAATGAGCAGTTCTTC.

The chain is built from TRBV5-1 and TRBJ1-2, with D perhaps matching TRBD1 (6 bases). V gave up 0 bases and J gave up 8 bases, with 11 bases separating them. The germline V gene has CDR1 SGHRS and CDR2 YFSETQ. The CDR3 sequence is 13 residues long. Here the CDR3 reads CASSLGAGEGYTF. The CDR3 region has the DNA TGCGCCAGCAGCTTGGGGGCAGGGGAAGGCTACACCTTC.

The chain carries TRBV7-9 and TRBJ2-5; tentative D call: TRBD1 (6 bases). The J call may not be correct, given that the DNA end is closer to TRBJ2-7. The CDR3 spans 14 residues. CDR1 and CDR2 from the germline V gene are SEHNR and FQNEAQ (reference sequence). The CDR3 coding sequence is TGTGCCAGCGGAAGAGGACAGATCTCCTACGAGCAGTACTTC. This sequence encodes CASGRGQISYEQYF.

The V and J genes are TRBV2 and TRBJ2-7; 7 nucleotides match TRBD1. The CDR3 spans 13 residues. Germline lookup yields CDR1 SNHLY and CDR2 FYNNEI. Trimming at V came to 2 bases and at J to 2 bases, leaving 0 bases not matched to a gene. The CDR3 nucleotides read TGTGCCAGCAGTGAAACAGGGGCCTACGAGCAGTACTTC. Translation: CASSETGAYEQYF.

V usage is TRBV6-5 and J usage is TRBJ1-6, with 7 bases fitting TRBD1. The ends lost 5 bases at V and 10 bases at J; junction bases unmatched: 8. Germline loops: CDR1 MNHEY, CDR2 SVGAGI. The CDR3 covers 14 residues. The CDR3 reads CASSHRGFQSPLHF. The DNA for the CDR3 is TGTGCCAGCAGTCACAGGGGTTTTCAGTCACCCCTCCACTTT.

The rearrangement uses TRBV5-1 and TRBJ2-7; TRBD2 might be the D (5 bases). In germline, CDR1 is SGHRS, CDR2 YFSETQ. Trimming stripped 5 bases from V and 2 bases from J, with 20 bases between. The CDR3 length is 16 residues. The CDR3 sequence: CASSPLGLPLTYEQYF. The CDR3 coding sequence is TGCGCCAGCAGTCCACTCGGACTGCCCCTCACCTACGAGCAGTACTTC.

CDR3 amino acids: CASSFQGPLNTIYF. The CDR3 nucleotides are TGTGCCAGCAGCTTTCAGGGGCCGCTAAACACCATATATTTT. The J gene is TRBJ1-3, the V gene TRBV6-5, with a possible D match to TRBD1 (6 bases). Germline CDR1 and CDR2: MNHEY and SVGAGI. Trimming took 6 bases from V and 6 from J, leaving 15 bases between them. The CDR3 runs 14 residues.

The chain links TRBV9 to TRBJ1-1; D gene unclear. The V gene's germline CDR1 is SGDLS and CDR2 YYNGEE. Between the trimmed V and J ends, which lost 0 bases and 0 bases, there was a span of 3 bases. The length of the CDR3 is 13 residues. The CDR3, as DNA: TGTGCCAGCAGCGTAGCTGTGAACACTGAAGCTTTCTTT. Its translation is CASSVAVNTEAFF.

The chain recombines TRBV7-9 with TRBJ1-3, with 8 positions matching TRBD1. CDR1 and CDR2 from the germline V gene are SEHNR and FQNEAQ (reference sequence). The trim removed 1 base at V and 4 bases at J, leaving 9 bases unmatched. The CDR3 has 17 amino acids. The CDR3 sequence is CASSLEFGRGQGNTIYF. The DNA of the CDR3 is TGTGCCAGCAGCTTAGAGTTTGGCAGGGGGCAAGGAAACACCATATATTTT. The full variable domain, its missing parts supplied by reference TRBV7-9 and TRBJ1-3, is DTGVSQNPRHKITKRGQNVTFRCDPISEHNRLYWYRQTLGQGPEFLTYFQNEAQLEKSRLLSDRFSAERPKGSFSTLEIQRTEQGDSAMYLCASSLEFGRGQGNTIYFGEGSWLTVV.

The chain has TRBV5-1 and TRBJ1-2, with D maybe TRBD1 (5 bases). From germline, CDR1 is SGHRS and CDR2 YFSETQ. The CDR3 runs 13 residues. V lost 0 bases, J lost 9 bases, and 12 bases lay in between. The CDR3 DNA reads TGCGCCAGCAGCTTGGGACAGACTCTGAGCTACACCTTC. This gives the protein CASSLGQTLSYTF.

The CDR3 bases are TGTGCCAGCAGCAAATCCTGGCAGCGCATGAACACTGAAGCTTTCTTT. Protein sequence: CASSKSWQRMNTEAFF. V and J are TRBV21-1 and TRBJ1-1. TRBV21-1 represents a pseudogene. The CDR3 is 16 amino acids.

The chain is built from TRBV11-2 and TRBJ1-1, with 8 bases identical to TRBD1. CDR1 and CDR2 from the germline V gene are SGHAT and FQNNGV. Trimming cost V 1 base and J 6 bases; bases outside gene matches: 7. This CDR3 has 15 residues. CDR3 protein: CASSLGTGGMAEAFF. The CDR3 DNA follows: TGTGCCAGCAGCTTAGGAACAGGGGGTATGGCTGAAGCTTTCTTT. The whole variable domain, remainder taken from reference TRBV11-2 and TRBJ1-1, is EAGVAQSPRYKIIEKRQSVAFWCNPISGHATLYWYQQILGQGPKLLIQFQNNGVVDDSQLPKDRFSAERLKGVDSTLKIQPAKLEDSAVYLCASSLGTGGMAEAFFGQGTRLTVV.

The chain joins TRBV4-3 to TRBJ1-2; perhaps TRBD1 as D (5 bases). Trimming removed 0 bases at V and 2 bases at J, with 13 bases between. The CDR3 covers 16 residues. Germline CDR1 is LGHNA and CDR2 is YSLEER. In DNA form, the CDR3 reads TGCGCCAGCAGCCAAGATTACGGGGCGGGGAACTATGGCTACACCTTC. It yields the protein CASSQDYGAGNYGYTF.

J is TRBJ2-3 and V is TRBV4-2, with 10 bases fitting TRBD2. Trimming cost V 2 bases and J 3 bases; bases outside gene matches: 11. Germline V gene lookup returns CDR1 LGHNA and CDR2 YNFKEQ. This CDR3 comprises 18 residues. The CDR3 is CASSQLKATSGRTDTQYF. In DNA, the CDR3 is TGTGCCAGCAGCCAACTAAAGGCGACTAGCGGGCGGACAGATACGCAGTATTTT.

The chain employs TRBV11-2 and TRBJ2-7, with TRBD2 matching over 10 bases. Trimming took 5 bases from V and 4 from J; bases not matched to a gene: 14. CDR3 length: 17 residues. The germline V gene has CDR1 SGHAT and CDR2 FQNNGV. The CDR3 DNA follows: TGTGCCAGCAGCCCCATGGTCGGACTAGCGGATACATACGAGCAGTACTTC. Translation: CASSPMVGLADTYEQYF.

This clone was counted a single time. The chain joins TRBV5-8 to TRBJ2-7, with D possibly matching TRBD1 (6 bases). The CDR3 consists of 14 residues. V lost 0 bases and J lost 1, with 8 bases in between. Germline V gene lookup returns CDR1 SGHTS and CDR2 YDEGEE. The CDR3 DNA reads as TGTGCCAGCAGCTTGGGGGACACTTCCTACGAGCAGTACTTC. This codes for CASSLGDTSYEQYF.

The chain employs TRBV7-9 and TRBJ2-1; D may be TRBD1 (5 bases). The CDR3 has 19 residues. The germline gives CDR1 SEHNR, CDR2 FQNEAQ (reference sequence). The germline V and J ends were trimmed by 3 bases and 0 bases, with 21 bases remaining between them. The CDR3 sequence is CASSFRSGLLESSYNEQFF. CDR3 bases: TGTGCCAGCAGCTTCCGGTCAGGGCTACTTGAGAGCTCCTACAATGAGCAGTTCTTC.

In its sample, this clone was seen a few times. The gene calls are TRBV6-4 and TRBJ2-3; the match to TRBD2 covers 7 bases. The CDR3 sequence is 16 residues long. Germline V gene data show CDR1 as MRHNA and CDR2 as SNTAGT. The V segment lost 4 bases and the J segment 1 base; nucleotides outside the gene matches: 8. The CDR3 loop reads CASSAPPSGGTDTQYF. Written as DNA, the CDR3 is TGTGCCAGCAGTGCCCCCCCCAGCGGGGGCACAGATACGCAGTATTTT.

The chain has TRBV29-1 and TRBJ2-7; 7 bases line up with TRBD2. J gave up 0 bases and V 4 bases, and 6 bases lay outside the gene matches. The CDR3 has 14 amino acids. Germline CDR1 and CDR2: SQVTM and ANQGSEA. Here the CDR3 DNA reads TGCAGCGTTGCGGGCAAGCGGGGCTCCTACGAGCAGTACTTC. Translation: CSVAGKRGSYEQYF.